These 16 T cell receptor beta chains share one sample of origin, sequenced in a study of human T cells and chemical hapten exposure. MiXCR, applied by TCRdb to the RACE reads, yields one record per CDR3 protein. The sample records roughly 39,000 distinct CDR3 sequences, about 12% being singletons. Time point indicated: patch test 3, about 24 weeks after DPC sensitization. Documented treatment: therapeutic diphenylcyclopropenone sensitization with weekly scalp DPC. Extraction of total RNA was performed on unfractionated whole blood. The sequencing used whole blood, collected in connection with sensitization to the hapten diphenylcyclopropenone (DPC). The receptors shown here come from a woman aged 40 to 50 with alopecia areata. Some clones in this sample may be carry-over from other donors' samples.

The chain employs TRBV10-3 and TRBJ1-4; 10 bases line up with TRBD1. This CDR3 region has 14 residues. CDR1 and CDR2 from the germline V gene are ENHRY and SYGVKD. V gave up 8 bases and J gave up 8 bases; unmatched junction bases: 8. DNA for the CDR3: TGTGCCATCGGAGACAGGGGGCGCGGAGAAAAACTGTTTTTT. It yields the protein CAIGDRGRGEKLFF.

Many counts were recorded for this clonotype. The chain employs TRBV29-1 and TRBJ2-1, with D unclear. Trimming removed 5 bases from V and 6 bases from J, with 5 bases in between. This CDR3 is built from 10 residues. Looked up from germline, CDR1 is SQVTM and CDR2 is ANQGSEA. CDR3 loop: CSVHTNEQFF. CDR3 DNA sequence: TGCAGCGTTCATACCAATGAGCAGTTCTTC.

CDR3: CASSPDRARNEKLFF. The CDR3 bases are TGTGCCAGCAGTCCGGACAGGGCTCGGAATGAAAAACTGTTTTTT. The chain combines TRBV12-3 or TRBV12-4 with TRBJ1-4, with 8 bases fitting TRBD1. The trim removed 5 bases at V and 5 bases at J, leaving 7 bases unmatched. The CDR3 totals 15 residues.

A single count supports this clonotype. V and J are TRBV20-1 and TRBJ2-7, with D uncertain. The CDR3 loop spans 12 amino acids. V lost 2 bases to trimming and J lost 0 bases, with 5 bases between them. From germline, CDR1 is DFQATT and CDR2 SNEGSKA (reference sequence). CDR3 loop: CSARIGSYEQYF. CDR3 nucleotides: TGCAGTGCTAGAATCGGCTCCTACGAGCAGTACTTC.

The genes are TRBV4-1 and TRBJ1-2; no clear D gene. The CDR3 totals 15 residues. Germline V gene sequence: CDR1 MGHRA, CDR2 YSYEKL. Trimming cost V 0 bases and J 0 bases, with 8 bases left between them. The CDR3 protein is CASSQDGLANYGYTF. CDR3 nucleotides: TGCGCCAGCAGCCAAGACGGACTAGCTAACTATGGCTACACCTTC.

The table lists this clonotype with many counts. This chain uses TRBV19 with TRBJ1-2, with D possibly matching TRBD1 (6 bases). The CDR3 is 14 amino acids. The V end was cut by 5 bases, the J end by 3 bases, with 13 bases between. Germline lookup yields CDR1 LNHDA and CDR2 SQIVND (reference sequence). The chain's CDR3 is CASSRGALDYGYTF. The CDR3, as DNA: TGTGCCAGTAGTCGGGGGGCGCTGGACTATGGCTACACCTTC.

This clonotype was picked up many times. This sequence joins TRBV7-3 and TRBJ1-1; no clear D. The V gene lost 0 bases and the J gene lost 0 bases, with 8 bases spanning the gap. The germline CDR1 and CDR2 sequences are SGHTA and FQGTGA. The CDR3 covers 15 residues. CDR3 DNA sequence: TGTGCCAGCAGCTTAACTGGACTGATGAACACTGAAGCTTTCTTT. Translated: CASSLTGLMNTEAFF.

CDR3 amino acids: CATRRGQIYGYTF. The CDR3 DNA reads TGTGCCACTCGGAGGGGACAGATCTATGGCTACACCTTC. The chain couples TRBV28 to TRBJ1-2; 7 positions match TRBD1. Trimming removed 10 bases from V and 4 bases from J; junction bases left unmatched: 9. CDR1 and CDR2 from the germline V gene are MDHEN and SYDVKM. The CDR3 spans 13 residues.

This clonotype was counted between two and nine times. The chain is built from TRBV28 and TRBJ2-5, with TRBD2 matching over 8 bases. Germline CDR1 MDHEN, CDR2 SYDVKM. The CDR3 spans 14 residues. Trimming removed 8 bases from V and 2 bases from J; junction bases left unmatched: 7. This chain's CDR3 is CASGLAPDQETQYF. DNA for the CDR3: TGTGCCAGCGGACTAGCACCAGATCAAGAGACCCAGTACTTC.

This rearrangement joins TRBV5-1 to TRBJ2-7; no clear D gene. CDR3 length: 15 amino acids. The V gene lost 2 bases and the J gene lost 6 bases, with 18 bases spanning the gap. Germline CDR1 reads SGHRS; CDR2 reads YFSETQ. This CDR3 is CASSFYPSRLGEQYF. The CDR3 coding sequence is TGCGCCAGCAGCTTCTACCCCTCCCGATTAGGCGAGCAGTACTTC.

This clonotype occurred many times. This chain links TRBV28 with TRBJ2-7; 9 nucleotides match TRBD1. CDR1 MDHEN and CDR2 SYDVKM come from the germline V gene. V lost 11 bases to trimming and J lost 5 bases; unmatched junction nucleotides: 10. The CDR3 spans 13 residues. CDR3 loop: CASRGQGSDEQYF. The CDR3 DNA sequence: TGTGCCTCCAGGGGACAGGGATCTGACGAGCAGTACTTC.

This clonotype was detected ten times or more. This chain connects TRBV10-3 to TRBJ2-3; a weak D match, TRBD1 (7 bases). The germline V and J ends were trimmed by 5 bases and 0 bases, with 9 bases remaining between them. Germline V lookup: CDR1 ENHRY, CDR2 SYGVKD. This CDR3 region has 14 residues. CDR3 region: CAISSGGSTDTQYF. DNA for the CDR3: TGTGCCATCAGTTCAGGGGGGAGCACAGATACGCAGTATTTT.

Only a few counts were recorded for this clonotype. The chain employs TRBV9 and TRBJ2-7; no reliable D call. Per germline, CDR1 SGDLS and CDR2 YYNGEE. The CDR3 has 14 residues. Trimming removed 0 bases at V and 1 base at J, with 8 bases between. The CDR3 region has the DNA TGTGCCAGCAGCGTAGGGACGGATTCCTACGAGCAGTACTTC. Translated, it gives CASSVGTDSYEQYF. The variable domain in full, completed from reference TRBV9 and TRBJ2-7, reads DSGVTQTPKHLITATGQRVTLRCSPRSGDLSVYWYQQSLDQGLQFLIQYYNGEERAKGNILERFSAQQFPDLHSELNLSSLELGDSALYFCASSVGTDSYEQYFGPGTRLTVT.

In this sample, this clonotype turned up a few times. The chain joins TRBV2 to TRBJ2-5, with 12 nucleotides matching TRBD1. J was trimmed by 10 bases and V by 4 bases; bases with no gene match: 4. CDR1 SNHLY and CDR2 FYNNEI come from the germline V gene. The CDR3 loop spans 13 amino acids. The CDR3 reads CASSGGTGGGQYF. The CDR3 coding sequence is TGTGCCAGCAGTGGAGGGACAGGGGGCGGCCAGTACTTC.

The chain joins TRBV28 to TRBJ2-7; TRBD2 matches 8 bases. The CDR3 consists of 13 residues. Trimming took 11 bases from V and 0 from J; bases not matched to a gene: 6. The germline V gene has CDR1 MDHEN and CDR2 SYDVKM. CDR3 sequence reads: CAVFSGSSYEQYF. For the CDR3, the DNA is TGTGCCGTCTTCAGCGGGAGCTCCTACGAGCAGTACTTC.

The chain links TRBV4-1 to TRBJ2-1, with 10 nucleotides matching TRBD2. Germline V gene data show CDR1 as MGHRA and CDR2 as YSYEKL. The CDR3 extends over 15 amino acids. J gave up 5 bases and V 5 bases, and 6 bases lay outside the gene matches. The CDR3 protein is CASSMGLAPNNEQFF. CDR3 DNA sequence: TGCGCCAGCAGCATGGGACTAGCGCCCAACAATGAGCAGTTCTTC.